The 16 T cell receptor beta chains reported below all come from one sample, sequenced in a study of cytomegalovirus exposure and HLA in healthy donors. The PCR used 60 Vbeta and 13 Jbeta primers. Some clones are missing from TCRdb's copy, which holds only in-frame ones; the method was immunoSEQ multiplex PCR. This sample has 85,000 to 100,000 clones, with approximately 86% found just once. Sequenced material: PBMCs. The receptors here all came from a man aged 30 to 39 in good health and CMV-seropositive.

This sequence joins TRBV27 and TRBJ1-1; D is ambiguous. CDR3 length: 13 residues. Per the germline V gene, CDR1 is MNHEY and CDR2 is SMNVEV (reference sequence). Trimming removed 7 bases at V and 1 base at J, with 10 bases between. The CDR3 sequence: CASTSDTNTEAFF. The CDR3 nucleotides read TGTGCCAGCACCTCAGACACGAACACTGAAGCTTTCTTT.

Here the CDR3 DNA reads TGTGCCAGCAGCTTAGACGGACATAGCACAGATACGCAGTATTTT. It translates to CASSLDGHSTDTQYF. The J gene is TRBJ2-3, the V gene TRBV7-3; D perhaps matches TRBD1 (5 bases). CDR1 and CDR2 from the germline V gene are SGHTA and FQGTGA. Trimming removed 2 bases from V and 0 bases from J, with 9 bases in between. The CDR3 totals 15 residues.

The genes are TRBV15 and TRBJ2-1; a weak D match, TRBD2 (6 bases). The germline V gene has CDR1 LNHNV and CDR2 YYDKDF (reference sequence). The CDR3 contains 13 residues. V was trimmed by 4 bases and J by 7 bases, leaving 11 bases between them. The CDR3 coding sequence is TGTGCCACCAGCACGCGACTAGAAAATGAGCAGTTCTTC. Translation gives CATSTRLENEQFF.

The rearrangement joins TRBV6-1 to TRBJ2-1; maybe TRBD2 (6 bases). CDR1 MNHNS and CDR2 SASEGT come from the germline V gene. This CDR3 has 15 residues. Trimming shortened V by 2 bases and J by 9 bases, and 17 bases separated the two germline ends. CDR3 loop: CASSEQTGELGEQFF. The CDR3 DNA is TGTGCCAGCAGTGAACAGACGGGGGAGTTGGGTGAGCAGTTCTTC.

The genes are TRBV6-1 and TRBJ1-5, with a possible D match to TRBD1 (6 bases). CDR1 MNHNS and CDR2 SASEGT come from the germline V gene. CDR3 length equals 13 residues. Trimming took off 8 bases at V and 3 bases at J, with 11 bases between the two ends. Written as DNA, the CDR3 is TGTGCCAGCCAGGGGTTTCACAATCAGCCCCAGCATTTT. Encoded protein: CASQGFHNQPQHF.

This clone has a handful of counts. The CDR3 loop is CASRGQPNTGELFF. CDR3 nucleotide sequence: TGTGCCAGCAGGGGGCAACCGAACACCGGGGAGCTGTTTTTT. The chain uses TRBV2 and TRBJ2-2; possibly TRBD1 for D (5 bases). Germline CDR1 and CDR2: SNHLY and FYNNEI. There are 14 residues in the CDR3. V lost 6 bases and J 0 bases, leaving 8 bases between the germline ends. Full variable domain (missing parts from reference TRBV2 and TRBJ2-2): EPEVTQTPSHQVTQMGQEVILRCVPISNHLYFYWYRQILGQKVEFLVSFYNNEISEKSEIFDDQFSVERPDGSNFTLKIRSTKLEDSAMYFCASRGQPNTGELFFGEGSRLTVL.

The V and J genes are TRBV9 and TRBJ2-5; a weak D match, TRBD2 (6 bases). The CDR3 extends over 15 amino acids. V was shortened by 2 bases and J by 1 base, with 12 bases between the two germline ends. The germline CDR1 and CDR2 sequences are SGDLS and YYNGEE. Written as DNA, the CDR3 is TGTGCCAGCAGCGTTGCGGTAGCGGTCCAAGAGACCCAGTACTTC. Encoded protein: CASSVAVAVQETQYF.

The rearrangement uses TRBV30 and TRBJ1-4; 8 positions match TRBD1. This CDR3 has 13 residues. J lost 4 bases, V lost 5 bases, and 3 bases had no gene match. Germline CDR1 GTSNPN, CDR2 SVGIG (reference sequence). CDR3 region: CAWGDRFNEKLFF. The CDR3 DNA reads as TGTGCCTGGGGGGACAGGTTTAATGAAAAACTGTTTTTT. The whole variable domain, remainder taken from reference TRBV30 and TRBJ1-4, is SQTIHQWPATLVQPVGSPLSLECTVEGTSNPNLYWYRQAAGRGLQLLFYSVGIGQISSEVPQNLSASRPQDRQFILSSKKLLLSDSGFYLCAWGDRFNEKLFFGSGTQLSVL.

In this sample, this clone turned up once. The rearrangement links TRBV9 to TRBJ1-1, with D hard to call. V was cut by 4 bases and J by 4 bases, with 14 bases left in between. The CDR3 length is 14 residues. The germline V gene has CDR1 SGDLS and CDR2 YYNGEE. Written as DNA, the CDR3 is TGTGCCAGCAGCCCAGAGAGGGTATCCACTGAAGCTTTCTTT. Translation gives CASSPERVSTEAFF.

Turning to this clone: The junction and the germline gene differ at one end; a read error may be behind it. The V gene is TRBV18, the J gene TRBJ2-7, with D perhaps TRBD1 (6 bases). Per the germline V gene, CDR1 is KGHSH and CDR2 is LQKENI. The CDR3 runs 15 residues. This chain's CDR3 is CASSPTTGTTYKQYF. CDR3 nucleotides: TGTGCCAGCTCACCCACGACAGGAACCACCTACAAGCAGTACTTC.

This clone was detected only a few times. The gene calls are TRBV15 and TRBJ2-7; D is perhaps TRBD1 (5 bases). The CDR3 totals 15 residues. V was cut by 0 bases and J by 5 bases, with 14 bases left in between. Looked up from germline, CDR1 is LNHNV and CDR2 is YYDKDF (reference sequence). The CDR3 DNA reads as TGTGCCACCAGCAGAGAGGCAGGGTTCATCGACGAGCAGTACTTC. Protein product: CATSREAGFIDEQYF.

This rearrangement joins TRBV28 to TRBJ1-1; TRBD1 matches at 10 bases. There are 14 residues in the CDR3. The trim removed 6 bases at V and 0 bases at J, leaving 1 base unmatched. CDR1 is MDHEN and CDR2 is SYDVKM in the germline V gene. The CDR3 nucleotides read TGTGCCAGCAGGGGACAGGGGATGAACACTGAAGCTTTCTTT. Amino acids: CASRGQGMNTEAFF.

In DNA form, the CDR3 reads TGTGCCAGCAGTGGGACAGGGTCCTATGGCTACACCTTC. Encoded protein: CASSGTGSYGYTF. The chain joins TRBV2 to TRBJ1-2; 8 nucleotides agree with TRBD1. CDR3 size: 13 residues. J lost 4 bases, V lost 4 bases, and 2 bases had no gene match. Looked up from germline, CDR1 is SNHLY and CDR2 is FYNNEI.

This chain uses TRBV27 with TRBJ1-5; 8 positions agree with TRBD1. The CDR3 is made up of 13 amino acids. CDR1 is MNHEY and CDR2 is SMNVEV in the germline V gene (reference sequence). After removal of 7 bases from V and 6 bases from J, the junction contained 5 bases not matched to a gene. Here the CDR3 reads CASKDRAGQPQHF. In DNA, the CDR3 is TGTGCCAGCAAGGACAGGGCAGGTCAGCCCCAGCATTTT.

The rearrangement uses TRBV28 and TRBJ1-2; 11 bases are a match to TRBD1. V shed 8 bases, J shed 4 bases, and the junction held 9 bases outside the gene matches. The CDR3 loop spans 15 amino acids. Germline CDR1 MDHEN, CDR2 SYDVKM. The CDR3 nucleotides are TGTGCCAGCCAAAGGACAGGGGGCGCGCTCTATGGCTACACCTTC. This codes for CASQRTGGALYGYTF.

V is TRBV7-8 and J is TRBJ2-2; 8 nucleotides match TRBD2. J lost 5 bases, V lost 1 base, and 12 bases had no gene match. This CDR3 region has 18 residues. CDR1 SGHVS and CDR2 FQNEAQ come from the germline V gene. The CDR3 protein is CASSLESWAGGWTGELFF. CDR3 DNA sequence: TGTGCCAGCAGCTTAGAGTCCTGGGCGGGAGGTTGGACCGGGGAGCTGTTTTTT.